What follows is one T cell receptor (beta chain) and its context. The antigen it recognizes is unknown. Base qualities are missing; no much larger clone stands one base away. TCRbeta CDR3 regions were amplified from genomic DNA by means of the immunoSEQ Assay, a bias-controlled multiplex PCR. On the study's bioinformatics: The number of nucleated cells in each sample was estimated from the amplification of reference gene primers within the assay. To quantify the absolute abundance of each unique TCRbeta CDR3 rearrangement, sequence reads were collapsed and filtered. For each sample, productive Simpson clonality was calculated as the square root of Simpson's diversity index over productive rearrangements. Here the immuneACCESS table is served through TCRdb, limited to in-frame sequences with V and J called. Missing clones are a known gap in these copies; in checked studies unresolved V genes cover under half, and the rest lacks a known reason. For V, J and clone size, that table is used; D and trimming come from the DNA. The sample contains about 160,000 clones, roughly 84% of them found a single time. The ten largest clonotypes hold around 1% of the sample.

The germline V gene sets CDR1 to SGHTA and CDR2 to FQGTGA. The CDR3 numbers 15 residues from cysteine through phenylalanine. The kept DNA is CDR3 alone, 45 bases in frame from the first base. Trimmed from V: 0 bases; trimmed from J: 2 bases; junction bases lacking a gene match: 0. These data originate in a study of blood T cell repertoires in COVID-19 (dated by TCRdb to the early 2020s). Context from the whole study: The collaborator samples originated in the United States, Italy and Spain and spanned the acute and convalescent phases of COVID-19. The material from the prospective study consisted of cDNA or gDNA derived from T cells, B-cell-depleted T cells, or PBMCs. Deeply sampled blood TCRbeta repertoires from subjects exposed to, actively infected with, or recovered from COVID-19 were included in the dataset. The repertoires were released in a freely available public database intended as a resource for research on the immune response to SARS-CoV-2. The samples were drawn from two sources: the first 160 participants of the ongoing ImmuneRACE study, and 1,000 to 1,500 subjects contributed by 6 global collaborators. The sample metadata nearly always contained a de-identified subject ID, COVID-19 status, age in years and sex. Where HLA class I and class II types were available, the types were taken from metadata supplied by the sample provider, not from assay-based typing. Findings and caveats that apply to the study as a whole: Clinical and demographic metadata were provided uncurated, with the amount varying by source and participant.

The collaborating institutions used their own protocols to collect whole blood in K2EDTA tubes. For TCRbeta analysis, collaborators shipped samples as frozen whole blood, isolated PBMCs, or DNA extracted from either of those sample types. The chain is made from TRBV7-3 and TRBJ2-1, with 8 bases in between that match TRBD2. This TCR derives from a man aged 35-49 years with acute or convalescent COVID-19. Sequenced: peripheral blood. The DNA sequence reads TGTGCCAGCAGCTTAACGCGGGGGGCCTACAATGAGCAGTTCTTC. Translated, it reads CASSLTRGAYNEQFF.